A selection of T cell receptor beta chains follows, all from one sample in a study of radiotherapy plus CTLA-4 blockade in lung cancer. Sequencing used immunoSEQ multiplex PCR; TCRdb keeps in-frame clones, though not all of them. Found here are about 25,000 clones, less than 80% of them singletons; the top ten hold around 3.1%. Material: peripheral blood, obtained from a patient treated with radiotherapy plus ipilimumab. The receptor source for this set is a human donor with non-small cell lung cancer whose response to radiotherapy plus ipilimumab could not be evaluated. Both conserved end residues are part of each CDR3. A D gene is named only where the DNA matches it firmly. Only part of the rows carry a size: once, few, many, or a class if the clone is expanded.

TRBV10-1	TRBD1	.	TRBJ2-1	CASSETGGAYNEQFF	TGCGCCAGCAGTGAGACAGGGGGCGCCTACAATGAGCAGTTCTTC
TRBV5-1	TRBD1	.	TRBJ2-2	CASSWGQGTHTGELFF	TGCGCCAGCAGCTGGGGACAGGGGACTCACACCGGGGAGCTGTTTTTT
TRBV5-1	.	.	TRBJ1-5	CASSLGPSNQPQHF	TGCGCCAGCAGCTTGGGGCCAAGCAATCAGCCCCAGCATTTT
TRBV28	TRBD2	.	TRBJ2-7	CASRREDYEQYF	TGTGCCAGCAGGCGGGAGGACTACGAGCAGTACTTC
TRBV7-9	.	.	TRBJ1-2	CASSLARGTAGYGYTF	TGTGCCAGCAGCTTAGCGCGGGGGACCGCCGGCTATGGCTACACCTTC
TRBV10-1	.	once	TRBJ2-5	CASSAAGNKETQYF	TGCGCCAGCAGTGCCGCGGGAAATAAAGAGACCCAGTACTTC
TRBV6-1	TRBD2	.	TRBJ2-1	CASSDSGRAYNEQFF	TGTGCCAGCAGTGATAGCGGGAGGGCCTACAATGAGCAGTTCTTC
TRBV7-9	.	.	TRBJ2-7	CASSPWGVGYEQYF	TGTGCCAGCAGCCCATGGGGAGTGGGATACGAGCAGTACTTC
TRBV7-6	TRBD1	once	TRBJ1-4	CASSLVFGTGPDEKLFF	TGTGCCAGCAGCTTAGTTTTTGGGACAGGGCCCGATGAAAAACTGTTTTTT
TRBV7-2	.	few	TRBJ1-5	CASSLRAKSGQPQHF	TGTGCCAGCAGCTTAAGGGCAAAATCGGGGCAGCCCCAGCATTTT
TRBV2	TRBD1	.	TRBJ2-5	CASSRTGEGETQYF	TGTGCCAGCAGCCGGACAGGGGAGGGAGAGACCCAGTACTTC
TRBV2	TRBD2	.	TRBJ2-5	CASSGPGGGETQYF	TGTGCCAGCAGTGGACCGGGAGGTGGAGAGACCCAGTACTTC
TRBV27	.	once	TRBJ2-7	CASSITGPSYEQYF	TGTGCCAGCAGTATTACAGGGCCCTCCTACGAGCAGTACTTC
TRBV2	TRBD1	few	TRBJ2-7	CASSGTGDYEQYF	TGTGCCAGCAGTGGGACAGGGGATTACGAGCAGTACTTC
TRBV27	TRBD2	.	TRBJ2-1	CASSFLTSGSDEQFF	TGTGCCAGCAGTTTCCTGACTAGCGGGAGTGATGAGCAGTTCTTC
TRBV2	.	.	TRBJ1-1	CASNLGGRPNTEAFF	TGTGCCAGCAACTTGGGGGGACGGCCGAACACTGAAGCTTTCTTT
TRBV18	.	.	TRBJ2-5	CASSPPPGETQYF	TGTGCCAGCTCACCACCACCCGGGGAGACCCAGTACTTC
TRBV6-5	.	once	TRBJ1-5	CASRLDTASNQPQHF	TGTGCCAGCAGACTCGACACTGCTAGCAATCAGCCCCAGCATTTT
TRBV11-2	TRBD1	.	TRBJ1-2	CASRGQGDYGYTF	TGTGCCAGCAGGGGACAGGGGGACTATGGCTACACCTTC
TRBV5-1	TRBD1	.	TRBJ1-2	CASSLQGQGIYGYTF	TGCGCCAGCAGCTTGCAAGGACAGGGCATCTATGGCTACACCTTC
TRBV2	TRBD2	.	TRBJ2-5	CASSDTGTSGNLGTQYF	TGTGCCAGCAGCGATACCGGGACTAGCGGGAACTTAGGGACCCAGTACTTC
TRBV10-3	TRBD2	medium-sized	TRBJ2-7	CAISEGGGDYEQYF	TGTGCCATCAGTGAAGGCGGGGGGGACTACGAGCAGTACTTC
TRBV4-3	.	.	TRBJ2-7	CASSQARASREQYF	TGCGCCAGCAGCCAAGCGCGAGCCTCGCGGGAGCAGTACTTC
TRBV7-7	TRBD1	.	TRBJ2-5	CASSYSDRGEETQYF	TGTGCTAGCAGTTATTCGGACAGGGGGGAAGAGACCCAGTACTTC
TRBV7-2	TRBD1	few	TRBJ1-3	CASSTRTGGGGNTIYF	TGTGCCAGCAGCACCCGGACAGGGGGCGGTGGAAACACCATATATTTT
TRBV27	TRBD1	.	TRBJ1-2	CASSLRQGAHYGYTF	TGTGCCAGCAGTTTAAGGCAGGGGGCCCACTATGGCTACACCTTC
TRBV30	TRBD1	.	TRBJ1-2	CAWSRGTGVNYGYTF	TGTGCCTGGAGTCGAGGGACAGGGGTTAACTATGGCTACACCTTC
TRBV5-5	.	.	TRBJ2-2	CASRRTRTTGELFF	TGTGCCAGCCGCAGGACAAGGACGACCGGGGAGCTGTTTTTT
TRBV9	TRBD2	.	TRBJ2-1	CASTPSVAGVSSYNEQFF	TGTGCCAGCACCCCGTCGGTAGCGGGAGTCAGCTCCTACAATGAGCAGTTCTTC
TRBV19	.	once	TRBJ1-1	CASSIGNRAEAFF	TGTGCCAGTAGTATCGGGAATCGGGCTGAAGCTTTCTTT
TRBV5-6	TRBD1	.	TRBJ1-4	CASSSRQGAGEKLFF	TGTGCCAGCAGCTCACGACAGGGGGCGGGCGAAAAACTGTTTTTT
TRBV7-9	.	.	TRBJ1-4	CASSSARGVEKLFF	TGTGCCAGCAGCTCGGCCAGGGGAGTGGAAAAACTGTTTTTT
TRBV29-1	TRBD2	.	TRBJ2-7	CSVGTSGSGGYEQYF	TGCAGCGTTGGGACTAGCGGGAGCGGGGGCTACGAGCAGTACTTC
TRBV28	.	.	TRBJ2-5	CASSSGTQFGETQYF	TGTGCCAGCAGTTCCGGGACTCAATTCGGAGAGACCCAGTACTTC
TRBV29-1	.	.	TRBJ2-5	CSGRVFQETQYF	TGCAGCGGCAGGGTGTTCCAAGAGACCCAGTACTTC
TRBV19	.	once	TRBJ2-5	CASSRWESATQYF	TGTGCCAGTAGTCGGTGGGAGAGTGCGACCCAGTACTTC
TRBV7-7	TRBD1	.	TRBJ2-2	CASSAGQGAGELFF	TGTGCTAGCAGTGCGGGACAGGGGGCCGGGGAGCTGTTTTTT
TRBV28	.	once	TRBJ2-2	CASSPYEGNTGELFF	TGTGCCAGCAGTCCGTATGAGGGGAACACCGGGGAGCTGTTTTTT
TRBV28	.	.	TRBJ2-7	CASSLNPREQYF	TGTGCCAGCAGTTTAAATCCCCGGGAGCAGTACTTC
TRBV30	.	few	TRBJ2-7	CAWGGHGRTNYEQYF	TGTGCCTGGGGGGGACACGGTCGGACGAACTACGAGCAGTACTTC
TRBV29-1	.	.	TRBJ2-4	CSVETEYIQYF	TGCAGCGTTGAGACGGAGTACATTCAGTACTTC
TRBV10-3	.	.	TRBJ1-5	CAIGGNGGEYQPQHF	TGTGCCATAGGGGGGAACGGGGGGGAATATCAGCCCCAGCATTTT
TRBV5-5	TRBD2	.	TRBJ2-2	CASSSREVTGELFF	TGTGCCAGCAGTTCTCGGGAGGTCACCGGGGAGCTGTTTTTT
TRBV5-4	.	.	TRBJ1-1	CASSRTDRLNTEAFF	TGTGCCAGCAGCCGCACGGACAGATTGAACACTGAAGCTTTCTTT
TRBV5-1	TRBD1	few	TRBJ1-2	CASSFQTGEHGYTF	TGCGCCAGCAGCTTCCAGACAGGGGAGCATGGCTACACCTTC
TRBV6-5	TRBD1	.	TRBJ1-2	CASRFDREAFGYTF	TGTGCCAGCAGATTTGACAGGGAAGCTTTTGGCTACACCTTC
TRBV5-6	TRBD2	few	TRBJ2-1	CASSSRTSGRREEQFF	TGTGCCAGCAGCTCACGGACTAGCGGCCGAAGGGAGGAGCAGTTCTTC
TRBV28	.	.	TRBJ1-5	CASSSGTAYQPQHF	TGTGCCAGCAGTTCGGGGACTGCCTATCAGCCCCAGCATTTT